The subject of this entry is one TCR beta chain. In this sample, this clone turned up once. Its antigen is not yet known. Base qualities are not recorded, but no much larger clone differs from it by a single base. Patients with autoimmune disease history or receiving systemic immunosuppression were excluded from the trial. Peripheral blood for TCR sequencing was drawn from every dose cohort at baseline, at cycle 4 day 1 and at cycle 7 day 1. Samples were obtained from an open-label, multicenter, first-in-human phase I dose-escalation trial of ivuxolimab. Adults with locally advanced or metastatic head and neck squamous cell, hepatocellular, melanoma or renal cell carcinoma were enrolled in the trial. Before TCR sequencing, CD4+ and CD8+ T cells were separately sorted from peripheral blood. From cysteine to phenylalanine, the CDR3 is 14 amino acids long. Just CDR3 DNA is preserved here, 42 bases in frame from base 1. V and J lose 4 bases and 9 bases, and a span of 19 bases separates them. From a lookup of the germline V gene, CDR1 and CDR2 are MDHEN and SYDVKM.

This sample stems from a study of OX40 agonist ivuxolimab in advanced cancers. With regard to the full study: Ivuxolimab was a fully human IgG2 agonistic monoclonal antibody targeting the costimulatory receptor OX40 (CD134). Prior anti-PD-1, anti-PD-L1 or anti-CTLA-4 therapy was permitted, and checkpoint inhibitors had been received by roughly two fifths of dose-escalation patients. The paper describes the monotherapy dose-escalation part (N of about 47 patients) of the phase I trial of ivuxolimab. In the dose-escalation cohort, 70% to 85% of patients were male, and the mean age was approximately 55 years, with a range of 23 to 79. Intravenous ivuxolimab was administered to patients every 2 weeks at six dose levels: 0.01, 0.1, 0.3, 1.5, 3 and 10 mg/kg. Partial responses were achieved by three dose-escalation patients, of whom one had hepatocellular carcinoma and two had cutaneous melanoma. Among the approximately 54 dose-escalation patients, roughly 20 had hepatocellular carcinoma, roughly 15 melanoma, 9 renal cell carcinoma and 9 head and neck cancer. The purpose of peripheral TCRbeta sequencing was to test whether ivuxolimab changed TCR sequence diversity and led to clonal T-cell expansion.

For sequencing of the TCRbeta CDR3 region, genomic DNA was extracted from the sorted cells. The immunoSEQ Assay was used to sequence the TCRbeta CDR3 regions. The table comes from immuneACCESS by way of TCRdb, which keeps in-frame sequences with V and J called. Part of the clones is missing from these tables; in studies checked, under half for an unresolved V gene and the rest for unknown reasons. For this sample the table gives about 100,000 clones, of which 90% were detected only once. The ten largest make up approximately 0.31% of the sample. What the authors observed across the whole study: In the 0.1-3.0 mg/kg groups, partial responders were among the patients with the lowest normalized peripheral clonal expansion, particularly in CD8+ T cells. Which antigens the clonally expanded peripheral T cells were specific for was not determined. Low levels of normalized T-cell clonal expansion were also seen in some nonresponding patients. At doses of 0.1 to 3.0 mg/kg, clonal expansion of both CD4+ and CD8+ blood T cells was observed from baseline to week 6. After ivuxolimab, expanded clones were on average more numerous among CD8+ T cells than among CD4+ T cells.

Sequenced here: CD4+ or CD8+ T cells sorted from blood, sampled in a trial of the OX40 agonist ivuxolimab. The rearranged segments are TRBV28 and TRBJ2-7; the D gene is perhaps TRBD2, from 5 matching bases. This TCR derives from an adult with an advanced solid tumor such as melanoma, head and neck, liver or kidney cancer. Read as DNA, the sequence is TGTGCCAGCAGTTCCCGGACCCCCAACGGGGTGCAGTACTTC. Its protein product is CASSSRTPNGVQYF.